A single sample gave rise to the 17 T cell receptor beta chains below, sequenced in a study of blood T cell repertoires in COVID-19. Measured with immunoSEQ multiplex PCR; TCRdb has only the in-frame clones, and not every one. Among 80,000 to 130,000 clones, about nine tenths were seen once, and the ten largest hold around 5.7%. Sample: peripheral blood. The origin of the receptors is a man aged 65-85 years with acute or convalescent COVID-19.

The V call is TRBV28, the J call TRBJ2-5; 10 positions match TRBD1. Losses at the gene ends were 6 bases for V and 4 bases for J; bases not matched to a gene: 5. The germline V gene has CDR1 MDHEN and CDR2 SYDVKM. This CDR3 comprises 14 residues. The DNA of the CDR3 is TGTGCCAGCAGACGACAGGGGGCTCGAGAGACCCAGTACTTC. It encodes CASRRQGARETQYF. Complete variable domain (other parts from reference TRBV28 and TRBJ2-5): DVKVTQSSRYLVKRTGEKVFLECVQDMDHENMFWYRQDPGLGLRLIYFSYDVKMKEKGDIPEGYSVSREKKERFSLILESASTNQTSMYLCASRRQGARETQYFGPGTRLLVL.

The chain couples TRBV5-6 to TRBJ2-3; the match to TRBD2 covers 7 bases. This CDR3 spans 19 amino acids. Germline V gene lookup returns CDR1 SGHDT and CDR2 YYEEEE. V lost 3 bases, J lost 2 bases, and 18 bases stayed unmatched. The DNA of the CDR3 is TGTGCCAGCAGCTCCCCATCGCCCCTTGGGGGGGGGTACACAGATACGCAGTATTTT. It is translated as CASSSPSPLGGGYTDTQYF.

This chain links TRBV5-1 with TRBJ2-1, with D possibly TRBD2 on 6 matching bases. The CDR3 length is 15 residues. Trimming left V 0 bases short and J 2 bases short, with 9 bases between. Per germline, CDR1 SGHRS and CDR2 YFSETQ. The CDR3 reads CASSLGGVPYNEQFF. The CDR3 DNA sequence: TGCGCCAGCAGCTTGGGCGGGGTCCCCTACAATGAGCAGTTCTTC.

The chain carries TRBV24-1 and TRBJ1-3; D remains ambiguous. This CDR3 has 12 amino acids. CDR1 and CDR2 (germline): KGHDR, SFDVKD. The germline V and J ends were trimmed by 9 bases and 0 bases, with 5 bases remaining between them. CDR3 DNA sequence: TGTGCCACCGAGTCCTCTGGAAACACCATATATTTT. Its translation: CATESSGNTIYF.

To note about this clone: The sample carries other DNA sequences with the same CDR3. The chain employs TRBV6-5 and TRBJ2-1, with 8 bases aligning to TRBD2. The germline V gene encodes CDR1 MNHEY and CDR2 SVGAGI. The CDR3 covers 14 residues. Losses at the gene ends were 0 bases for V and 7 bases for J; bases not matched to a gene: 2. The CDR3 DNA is TGTGCCAGCAGTTACTCTCGGGGGGGGAATGAGCAGTTCTTC. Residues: CASSYSRGGNEQFF.

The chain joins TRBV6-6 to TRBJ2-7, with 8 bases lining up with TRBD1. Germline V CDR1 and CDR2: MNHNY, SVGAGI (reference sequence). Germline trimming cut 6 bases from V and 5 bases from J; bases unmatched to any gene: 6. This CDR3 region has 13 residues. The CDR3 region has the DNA TGTGCCAGCAGAAGCAGGGGGCCGGACGAGCAGTACTTC. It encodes CASRSRGPDEQYF.

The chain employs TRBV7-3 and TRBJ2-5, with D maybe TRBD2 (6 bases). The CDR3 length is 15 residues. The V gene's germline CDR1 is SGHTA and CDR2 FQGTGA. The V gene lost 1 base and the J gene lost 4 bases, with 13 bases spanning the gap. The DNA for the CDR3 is TGTGCCAGCAGCTTAAGGAGGGCCGAGAGAGAGACCCAGTACTTC. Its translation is CASSLRRAERETQYF.

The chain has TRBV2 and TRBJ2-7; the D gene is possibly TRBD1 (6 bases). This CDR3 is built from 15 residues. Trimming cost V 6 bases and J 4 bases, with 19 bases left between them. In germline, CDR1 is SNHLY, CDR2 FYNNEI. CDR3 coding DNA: TGTGCCAGCAGCTCACCCCGGACAGCGGATTACGAGCAGTACTTC. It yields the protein CASSSPRTADYEQYF.

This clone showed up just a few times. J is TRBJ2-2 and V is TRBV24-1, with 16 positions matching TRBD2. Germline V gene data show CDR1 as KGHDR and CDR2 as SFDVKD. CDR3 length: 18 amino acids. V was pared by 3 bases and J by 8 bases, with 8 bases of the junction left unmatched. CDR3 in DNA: TGTGCCACCAGTGATACTGGGACTAGCGGGAGGGCAGCAGGGGAGCTGTTTTTT. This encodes CATSDTGTSGRAAGELFF.

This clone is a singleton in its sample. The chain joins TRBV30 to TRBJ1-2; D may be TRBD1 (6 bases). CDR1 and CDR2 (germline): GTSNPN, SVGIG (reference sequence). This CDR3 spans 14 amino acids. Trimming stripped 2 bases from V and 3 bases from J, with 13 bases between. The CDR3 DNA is TGTGCCTGGAGTCCCCAGGGGTCGGACTATGGCTACACCTTC. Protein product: CAWSPQGSDYGYTF.

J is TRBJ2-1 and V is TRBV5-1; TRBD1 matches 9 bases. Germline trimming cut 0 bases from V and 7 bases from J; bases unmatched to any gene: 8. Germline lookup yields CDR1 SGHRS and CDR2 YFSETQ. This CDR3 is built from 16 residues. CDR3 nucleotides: TGCGCCAGCAGCTTGGCCACAGGGGGCATAAAAAATGAGCAGTTCTTC. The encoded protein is CASSLATGGIKNEQFF. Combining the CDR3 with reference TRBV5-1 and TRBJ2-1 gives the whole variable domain KAGVTQTPRYLIKTRGQQVTLSCSPISGHRSVSWYQQTPGQGLQFLFEYFSETQRNKGNFPGRFSGRQFSNSRSEMNVSTLELGDSALYLCASSLATGGIKNEQFFGPGTRLTVL.

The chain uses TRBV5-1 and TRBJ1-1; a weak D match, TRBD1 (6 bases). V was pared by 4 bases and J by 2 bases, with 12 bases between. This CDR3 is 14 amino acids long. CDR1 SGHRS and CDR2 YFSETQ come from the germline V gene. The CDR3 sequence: CASSHGTSNTEAFF. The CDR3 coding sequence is TGCGCCAGCAGCCACGGGACAAGTAACACTGAAGCTTTCTTT.

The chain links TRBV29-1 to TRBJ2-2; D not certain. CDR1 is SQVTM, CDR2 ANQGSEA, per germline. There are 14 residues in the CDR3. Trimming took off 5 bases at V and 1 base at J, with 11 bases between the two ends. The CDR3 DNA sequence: TGCAGCGTTAAAGGGCTCTTGAACACCGGGGAGCTGTTTTTT. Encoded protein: CSVKGLLNTGELFF.

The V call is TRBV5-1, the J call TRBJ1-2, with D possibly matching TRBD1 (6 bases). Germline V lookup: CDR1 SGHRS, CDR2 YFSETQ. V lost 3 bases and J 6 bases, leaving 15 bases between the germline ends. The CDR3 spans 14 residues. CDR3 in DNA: TGCGCCAGCAGCTCCTCAGGGGCTAAGAATGGCTACACCTTC. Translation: CASSSSGAKNGYTF. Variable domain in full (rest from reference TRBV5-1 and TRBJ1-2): KAGVTQTPRYLIKTRGQQVTLSCSPISGHRSVSWYQQTPGQGLQFLFEYFSETQRNKGNFPGRFSGRQFSNSRSEMNVSTLELGDSALYLCASSSSGAKNGYTFGSGTRLTVV.

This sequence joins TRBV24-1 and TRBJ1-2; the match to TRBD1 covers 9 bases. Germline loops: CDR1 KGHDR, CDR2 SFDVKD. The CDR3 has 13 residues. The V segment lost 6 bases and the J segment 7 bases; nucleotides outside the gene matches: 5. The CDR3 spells CATSRGQGGGYTF. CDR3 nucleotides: TGTGCCACCAGTCGGGGACAGGGAGGTGGCTACACCTTC.

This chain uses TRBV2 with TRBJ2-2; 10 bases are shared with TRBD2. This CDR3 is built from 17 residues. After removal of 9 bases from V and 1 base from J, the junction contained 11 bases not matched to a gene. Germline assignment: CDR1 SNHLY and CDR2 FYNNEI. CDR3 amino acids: CARGFSGRPGNTGELFF. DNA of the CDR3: TGTGCCAGGGGGTTTAGCGGGAGGCCGGGGAACACCGGGGAGCTGTTTTTT.

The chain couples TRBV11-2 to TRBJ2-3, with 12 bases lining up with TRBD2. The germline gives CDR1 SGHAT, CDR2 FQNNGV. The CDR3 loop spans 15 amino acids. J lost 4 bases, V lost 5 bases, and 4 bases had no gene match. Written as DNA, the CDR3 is TGTGCCAGCAGCCGGCTAGCGGGGGGGCCAGATACGCAGTATTTT. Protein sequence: CASSRLAGGPDTQYF. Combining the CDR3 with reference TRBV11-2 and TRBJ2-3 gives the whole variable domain EAGVAQSPRYKIIEKRQSVAFWCNPISGHATLYWYQQILGQGPKLLIQFQNNGVVDDSQLPKDRFSAERLKGVDSTLKIQPAKLEDSAVYLCASSRLAGGPDTQYFGPGTRLTVL.